This entry features one T cell receptor (beta chain) sequence. In the authors' workflow: The assay estimated nucleated cells by amplifying reference gene primers. Sequencing was performed with immunoSEQ multiplex PCR; in TCRdb, only in-frame clones are kept and a portion is missing. The V and J calls and clone size come from that table; D and trimming were worked out from the DNA. This table has 150,000 to 200,000 clones, 85% appearing once. V lost 3 bases, J lost 7 bases, and 6 bases lay in between. The CDR3 totals 12 residues. Germline V gene lookup returns CDR1 KGHDR and CDR2 SFDVKD. This entry belongs to a study of blood T cell repertoires in COVID-19. Study-level background: There were acute and convalescent COVID-19 samples, and they came from the United States, Italy and Spain. Sources were T cells, B-cell-depleted T cells, or PBMCs; the material itself was cDNA or gDNA.

The Seattle site enrolled patients during active infection and followed them longitudinally. The receptor's source is a man aged 60-69 years with COVID-19, enrolled during active disease. Sequencing was done on a sample of peripheral blood. The genes are TRBV24-1 and TRBJ1-5; D is undetermined. Here the CDR3 DNA reads TGTGCCACCAGTGATGCCGGGCAGCCCCAGCATTTT. It codes for CATSDAGQPQHF.